This T cell receptor beta chain stems from a study of post-analysis software for immune sequencing data. The overall study: Patients with relapsing-remitting, secondary progressive and progressive-relapsing multiple sclerosis courses were all represented. Study-level findings and limits: A significant reduction in normalized Chao1 diversity was observed in multiple sclerosis patients versus controls. Same-batch samples co-clustered strongly by F measure.

Each TCR beta cDNA library carried unique molecular identifiers. Input amounts of 1 to 10 million T cells were used. These gave about 500,000 cDNA molecules, so each molecule approximated one T cell. Each CDR3 protein gets one entry after TCRdb re-called the PCR reads with MiXCR. The sample consists of some 260,000 distinct CDR3 sequences, less than 40% of them appearing once. This clonotype turned up a few times. Its specificity is not known. The specimen was blood. This sequence was found in a girl aged 5 to 17 with multiple sclerosis.

Here the CDR3 DNA reads TGTGCCAGCAGCCAGCCGGGACTAGCGGGGAGTAGAGGCACAGATACGCAGTATTTT. Amino acids: CASSQPGLAGSRGTDTQYF. The chain uses TRBV4-2 and TRBJ2-3; 13 bases map to TRBD2. The germline gives CDR1 LGHNA, CDR2 YNFKEQ. The V segment lost 3 bases and the J segment 1 base; nucleotides outside the gene matches: 10. This CDR3 contains 19 residues.